This T cell receptor (beta chain) was obtained from a study of shared clonotypes between healthy human individuals. On the study more broadly: Ranging from 18 to 49 in age, donors were a couple of women and three men.

CD4+ cells were split into CD45RA+ naive and CD45RA-negative memory subsets. The authors ran the assay at deep level. As originally analysed: Junction-only immunoSEQ data arrived without quality scores, meaning filtering differed. The table came from immunoSEQ multiplex PCR; TCRdb's copy has only in-frame clones and leaves some out. V, J and clone size were drawn from that table, and D and trimming were deduced from the DNA. The table records roughly 2 million clones, roughly 95% of them present only once. Germline V gene sequence: CDR1 LNHDA, CDR2 SQIVND (reference sequence). This CDR3 spans 15 amino acids. V gave up 7 bases and J gave up 3 bases; unmatched junction bases: 7.

The clonotype was recovered from a man between 18 and 29 years old in good health. The specimen sequenced was naive CD4+ T cells sorted from blood. Subset meaning: CD45RA+ positively selected. This chain connects TRBV19 to TRBJ1-5, with 9 bases lining up with TRBD1. CDR3 sequence reads: CASTQGTGPNQPQHF. Written as DNA, the CDR3 is TGTGCCAGTACCCAGGGGACAGGGCCCAATCAGCCCCAGCATTTT. Looking up the rest from reference TRBV19 and TRBJ1-5 gives the full variable domain: DGGITQSPKYLFRKEGQNVTLSCEQNLNHDAMYWYRQDPGQGLRLIYYSQIVNDFQKGDIAEGYSVSREKKESFPLTVTSAQKNPTAFYLCASTQGTGPNQPQHFGDGTRLSIL.